This record looks at one TCR beta chain sequence and its context. The germline gene is not matched at one end of the junction; a read error may be the cause. This record belongs to a study of technical replicates of blood from a few donors. Clones were read by immunoSEQ multiplex PCR, and TCRdb kept only the in-frame ones, dropping some. Of under 90,000 clones in the sample, roughly 98% are singletons; the top ten hold approximately 0.15%. Sequencing input: T cells isolated from PBMCs. The receptor was derived from a human donor in good health.

In DNA form, the CDR3 reads TGTACCAGCAGTCTAGCGGGAGGGCCTACATGGACCGGGGAGCTGTTTTTT. Translated, it gives CTSSLAGGPTWTGELFF. V and J are TRBV2 and TRBJ2-2; 12 bases align to TRBD2. CDR3 length: 17 residues. Germline V gives CDR1 SNHLY, CDR2 FYNNEI.